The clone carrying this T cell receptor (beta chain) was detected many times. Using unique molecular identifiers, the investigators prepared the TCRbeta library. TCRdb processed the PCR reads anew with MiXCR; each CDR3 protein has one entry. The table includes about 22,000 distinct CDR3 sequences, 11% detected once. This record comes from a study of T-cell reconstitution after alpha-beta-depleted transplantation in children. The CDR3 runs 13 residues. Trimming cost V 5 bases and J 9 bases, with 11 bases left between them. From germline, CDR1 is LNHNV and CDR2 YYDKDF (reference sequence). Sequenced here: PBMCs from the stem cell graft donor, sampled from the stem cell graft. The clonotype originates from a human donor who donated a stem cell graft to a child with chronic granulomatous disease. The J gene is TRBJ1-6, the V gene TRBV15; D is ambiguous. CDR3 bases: TGTGCCACCAGCCTTGGTGGTCTTTCACCCCTCCACTTT. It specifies CATSLGGLSPLHF.